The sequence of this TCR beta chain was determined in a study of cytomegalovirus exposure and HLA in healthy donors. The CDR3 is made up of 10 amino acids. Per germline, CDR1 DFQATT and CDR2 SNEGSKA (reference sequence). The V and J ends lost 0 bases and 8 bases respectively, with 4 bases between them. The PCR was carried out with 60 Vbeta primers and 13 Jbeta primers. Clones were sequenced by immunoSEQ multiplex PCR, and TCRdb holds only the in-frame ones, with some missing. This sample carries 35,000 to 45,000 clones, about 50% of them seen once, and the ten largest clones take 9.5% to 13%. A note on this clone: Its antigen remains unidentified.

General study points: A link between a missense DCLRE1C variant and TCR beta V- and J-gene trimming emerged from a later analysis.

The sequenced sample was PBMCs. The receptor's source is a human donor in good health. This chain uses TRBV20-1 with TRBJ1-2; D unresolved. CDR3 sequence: CSARDRGYTF. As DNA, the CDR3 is TGCAGTGCTAGAGACAGGGGCTACACCTTC.